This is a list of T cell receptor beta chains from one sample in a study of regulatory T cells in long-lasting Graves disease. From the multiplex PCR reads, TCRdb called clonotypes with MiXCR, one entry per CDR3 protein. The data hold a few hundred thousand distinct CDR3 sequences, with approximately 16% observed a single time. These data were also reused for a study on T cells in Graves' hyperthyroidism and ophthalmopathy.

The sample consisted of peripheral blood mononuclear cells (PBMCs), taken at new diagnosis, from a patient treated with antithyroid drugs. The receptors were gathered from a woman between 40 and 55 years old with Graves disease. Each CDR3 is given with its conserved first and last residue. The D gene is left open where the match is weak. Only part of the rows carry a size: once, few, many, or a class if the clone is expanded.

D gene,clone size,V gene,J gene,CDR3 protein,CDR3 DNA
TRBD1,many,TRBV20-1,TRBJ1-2,CSAMGTGQTYGYTF,TGCAGTGCTATGGGGACAGGCCAAACTTATGGCTACACCTTC
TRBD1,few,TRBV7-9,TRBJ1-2,CASSLAPISGGHGYTF,TGTGCCAGCAGCTTAGCCCCCATCTCAGGGGGTCATGGCTACACCTTC
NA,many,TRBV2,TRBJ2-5,CASSEYGRGMETQYF,TGTGCCAGCAGTGAATATGGCAGGGGAATGGAGACCCAGTACTTC
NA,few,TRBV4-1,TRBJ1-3,CASSRMGGRSTIYF,TGCGCCAGCAGCCGGATGGGGGGCCGCTCCACCATATATTTT
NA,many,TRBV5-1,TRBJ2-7,CASSPRTRGTYEQYF,TGCGCCAGCAGCCCCCGCACAAGAGGGACGTACGAGCAGTACTTC
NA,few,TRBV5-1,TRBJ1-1,CASSRTGKGDTEAFF,TGCGCCAGCAGCCGTACCGGGAAGGGGGACACTGAAGCTTTCTTT
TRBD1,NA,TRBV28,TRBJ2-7,CASSLWTGTGNSYEQYF,TGTGCCAGCAGTTTATGGACCGGGACAGGGAACTCCTACGAGCAGTACTTC
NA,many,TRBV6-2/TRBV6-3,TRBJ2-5,CASRMTQWETQYF,TGTGCCAGCAGGATGACTCAATGGGAGACCCAGTACTTC
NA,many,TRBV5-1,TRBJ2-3,CASSLVGGLSTDTQYF,TGCGCCAGCAGCTTGGTGGGGGGATTGAGCACAGATACGCAGTATTTT
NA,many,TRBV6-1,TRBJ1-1,CASTRGAMGAEAFF,TGTGCCAGCACTCGGGGAGCCATGGGGGCTGAAGCTTTCTTT
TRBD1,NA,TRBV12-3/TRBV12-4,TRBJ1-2,CASSPGTGSVYGYTF,TGTGCCAGCAGTCCCGGGACAGGCTCCGTCTATGGCTACACCTTC
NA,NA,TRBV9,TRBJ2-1,CASSVGGALTYNEQFF,TGTGCCAGCAGCGTAGGAGGGGCTCTCACCTACAATGAGCAGTTCTTC
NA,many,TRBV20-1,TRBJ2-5,CSASQETQYF,TGCAGTGCTAGTCAAGAGACCCAGTACTTC
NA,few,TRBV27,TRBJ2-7,CASSFVGAPWQYF,TGTGCCAGCAGTTTTGTAGGGGCACCTTGGCAGTACTTC
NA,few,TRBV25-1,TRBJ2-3,CASSEYRGGEGKQYF,TGTGCCAGCAGTGAATATAGGGGGGGTGAGGGGAAGCAGTATTTT
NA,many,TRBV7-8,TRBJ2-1,CASSTQRSSYNEQFF,TGTGCCAGCAGCACCCAGCGGAGCTCCTACAATGAGCAGTTCTTC
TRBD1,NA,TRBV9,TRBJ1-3,CASSVEGGTGLSGNTIYF,TGTGCCAGCAGCGTAGAGGGGGGGACAGGGCTCTCTGGAAACACCATATATTTT
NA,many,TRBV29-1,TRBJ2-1,CSVGAGLYNEQFF,TGCAGCGTTGGGGCAGGCCTCTACAATGAGCAGTTCTTC
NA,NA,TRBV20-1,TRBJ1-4,CSTRGGEEKLFF,TGCAGTACCAGGGGAGGAGAGGAAAAACTGTTTTTT
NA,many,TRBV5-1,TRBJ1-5,CASSLIGPNQPQHF,TGCGCCAGCAGCTTGATTGGACCCAATCAGCCCCAGCATTTT
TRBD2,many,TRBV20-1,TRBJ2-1,CSARDLRLAGVNEQFF,TGCAGTGCTAGAGATCTCAGACTAGCGGGAGTTAATGAGCAGTTCTTC
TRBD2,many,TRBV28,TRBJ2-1,CASSLPGTSARNEQFF,TGTGCCAGCAGTCTCCCCGGGACTAGCGCCCGCAATGAGCAGTTCTTC
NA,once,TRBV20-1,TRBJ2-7,CSAPTYLNGEQYF,TGCAGTGCACCGACCTACCTGAATGGAGAGCAGTACTTC
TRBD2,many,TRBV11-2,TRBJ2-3,CASSTLGSGRVTDTQYF,TGTGCCAGCAGCACGTTGGGTAGCGGGAGGGTCACAGATACGCAGTATTTT
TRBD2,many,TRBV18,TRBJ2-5,CASSPCHYSGRTSQETQYF,TGTGCCAGCTCACCATGCCATTACAGCGGGAGAACATCCCAAGAGACCCAGTACTTC
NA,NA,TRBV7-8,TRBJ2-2,CASSLREAPTGELFF,TGTGCCAGCAGCTTAAGGGAGGCGCCCACCGGGGAGCTGTTTTTT
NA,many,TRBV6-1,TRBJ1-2,CASSTGRTYGYTF,TGTGCCAGCAGTACCGGACGGACCTATGGCTACACCTTC
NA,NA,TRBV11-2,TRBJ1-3,CASSLMPSSGNTIYF,TGTGCCAGCAGCTTAATGCCAAGCTCTGGAAACACCATATATTTT
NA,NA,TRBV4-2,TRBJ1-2,CASSQEDAANYGYTF,TGTGCCAGCAGCCAAGAGGACGCCGCTAACTATGGCTACACCTTC
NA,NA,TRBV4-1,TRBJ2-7,CASSPSGGLSYEQYF,TGCGCCAGCAGCCCGTCGGGCGGGCTCTCCTACGAGCAGTACTTC
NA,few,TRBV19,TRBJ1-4,CASSSLMDEKLFF,TGTGCCAGTAGTTCCCTTATGGATGAAAAACTGTTTTTT
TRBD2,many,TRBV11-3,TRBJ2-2,CASSHPGLARMGNTGELFF,TGTGCCAGCAGCCATCCGGGACTAGCCCGAATGGGGAACACCGGGGAGCTGTTTTTT
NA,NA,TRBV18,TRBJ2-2,CASSPPFGRVSEPANTGELFF,TGTGCCAGCTCACCACCGTTTGGCCGGGTCTCCGAGCCAGCGAACACCGGGGAGCTGTTTTTT
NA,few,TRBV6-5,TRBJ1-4,CASSYGGAGEKLFF,TGTGCCAGCAGTTACGGGGGGGCTGGGGAAAAACTGTTTTTT
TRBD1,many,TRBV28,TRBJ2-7,CASTDRVYEQYF,TGTGCCAGCACCGACAGGGTTTACGAGCAGTACTTC
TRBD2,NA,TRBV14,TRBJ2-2,CASSQTQIAGGPITGELFF,TGTGCCAGCAGCCAGACACAGATAGCGGGAGGGCCTATCACCGGGGAGCTGTTTTTT
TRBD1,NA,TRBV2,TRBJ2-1,CAMTPRTGLYNEQFF,TGTGCCATGACTCCCAGGACAGGGCTCTACAATGAGCAGTTCTTC
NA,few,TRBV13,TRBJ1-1,CASSYRPNTEAFF,TGTGCCAGCAGCTACAGACCGAACACTGAAGCTTTCTTT
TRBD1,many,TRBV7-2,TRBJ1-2,CASSLGQGLTYGYTF,TGTGCCAGCAGCTTAGGACAGGGGTTAACCTATGGCTACACCTTC
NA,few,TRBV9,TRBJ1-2,CASSVTGWNGYTF,TGTGCCAGCAGCGTAACGGGATGGAATGGCTACACCTTC
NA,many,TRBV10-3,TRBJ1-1,CAISTTWEGYTEAFF,TGTGCCATCAGCACGACCTGGGAGGGGTACACTGAAGCTTTCTTT
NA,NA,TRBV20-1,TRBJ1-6,CSARERGAVYNSPLHF,TGCAGTGCTAGAGAGAGAGGAGCGGTCTATAATTCACCCCTCCACTTT
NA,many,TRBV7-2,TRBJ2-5,CASSLSRGETQYF,TGTGCCAGCAGCTTATCGAGAGGCGAGACCCAGTACTTC
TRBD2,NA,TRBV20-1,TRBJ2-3,CSATTSGPKGPDTQYF,TGCAGTGCCACGACTAGCGGCCCAAAAGGGCCAGATACGCAGTATTTT
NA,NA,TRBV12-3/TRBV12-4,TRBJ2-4,CASSLGGGVAKNIQYF,TGTGCCAGCAGTTTGGGGGGCGGGGTAGCCAAAAACATTCAGTACTTC
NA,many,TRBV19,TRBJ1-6,CASSPFVGNSPLHF,TGTGCCAGTAGCCCGTTTGTTGGGAATTCACCCCTCCACTTT
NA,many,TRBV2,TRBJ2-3,CASSKGRAGPDTQYF,TGTGCCAGCAGTAAGGGCAGGGCGGGACCAGATACGCAGTATTTT
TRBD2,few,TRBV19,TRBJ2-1,CASKGTSSYNEQFF,TGTGCCAGTAAGGGGACTAGCTCCTACAATGAGCAGTTCTTC
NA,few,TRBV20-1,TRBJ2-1,CSAPLGAPSYNEQFF,TGCAGTGCTCCCTTGGGTGCCCCCTCCTACAATGAGCAGTTCTTC
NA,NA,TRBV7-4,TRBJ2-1,CASSLVPDLNEQFF,TGTGCCAGCAGCTTAGTTCCGGACCTCAATGAGCAGTTCTTC
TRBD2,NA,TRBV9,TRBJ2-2,CASSGGLAGATGELFF,TGTGCCAGCAGCGGGGGACTAGCGGGAGCCACCGGGGAGCTGTTTTTT
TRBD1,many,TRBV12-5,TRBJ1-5,CASGLGQGTGPQHF,TGTGCTAGTGGTTTGGGACAGGGGACTGGGCCCCAGCATTTT
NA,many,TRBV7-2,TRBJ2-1,CAGGRGQGNEQFF,TGTGCCGGAGGGAGGGGGCAGGGGAATGAGCAGTTCTTC
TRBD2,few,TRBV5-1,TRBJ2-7,CASSLKAGDHHEQYF,TGCGCCAGCAGCTTAAAAGCGGGAGATCACCACGAGCAGTACTTC
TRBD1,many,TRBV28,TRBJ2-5,CASSLLGTGLYQETQYF,TGTGCCAGCAGTTTATTAGGGACAGGGCTTTACCAAGAGACCCAGTACTTC
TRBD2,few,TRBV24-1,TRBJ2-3,CATSDVAGVSTDTQYF,TGTGCCACCAGTGATGTAGCGGGCGTGAGCACAGATACGCAGTATTTT
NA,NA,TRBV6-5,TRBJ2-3,CASSYEGGDTDTQYF,TGTGCCAGCAGTTATGAGGGGGGAGACACAGATACGCAGTATTTT